This T cell receptor beta chain appears in the sequencing data of a study of blood T cells in healthy people across ages. Findings and caveats of the study: Among long-lived donors, naive CD4+ cells were more numerous and diversity higher than in aged donors.

PCR was performed a second time for roughly 7 to 12 cycles using a sample-barcoded 5' primer and a J-beta primer mix. TCRdb re-called the 5' RACE reads with MiXCR, one entry per CDR3 protein. The repertoire holds roughly 1.5 million distinct CDR3 sequences, with roughly two fifths as singletons. On this clonotype: No antigen is known for it.

The TCR was taken from a woman aged 18-30 years in good health. The sample consisted of blood.

The CDR3 protein is CASSMGDIEAFF. The CDR3 region has the DNA TGTGCCAGTAGTATGGGGGACATTGAAGCTTTCTTT. The V gene is TRBV19, the J gene TRBJ1-1; a possible D gene is TRBD1 (6 bases). V shed 3 bases and J shed 7 bases, with 9 bases lying between them. This CDR3 comprises 12 residues. Germline CDR1 is LNHDA and CDR2 is SQIVND (reference sequence).